A selection of T cell receptor beta chains follows, all from one sample in a study of cytomegalovirus exposure and HLA in healthy donors. Sequencing used immunoSEQ multiplex PCR; TCRdb keeps in-frame clones, though not all of them. The sample includes roughly 120,000 clones, around 88% of them seen just once. Sequencing input: PBMCs. These receptors were taken from a man between 18 and 35 years old in good health and CMV-seronegative. CDR3s include the opening cysteine and the closing phenylalanine or tryptophan. A D gene is named only where the DNA matches it firmly. Clone size is not always given. Where it is, it says once, few, many or a class for expanded clones.

d_call	clone_size	j_call	v_call	cdr3_aa	cdr3_nt
TRBD1	-	TRBJ2-1	TRBV28	CASLGQGYNEQFF	TGTGCCAGCCTGGGACAGGGATACAATGAGCAGTTCTTC
-	few	TRBJ1-4	TRBV2	CASTGETYEKLFF	TGTGCCAGCACTGGGGAGACCTATGAAAAACTGTTTTTT
-	few	TRBJ1-5	TRBV9	CASSARPQGTPQHF	TGTGCCAGCAGCGCCCGCCCTCAGGGGACACCCCAGCATTTT
-	-	TRBJ1-3	TRBV7-9	CATTGFSGNTIYF	TGTGCCACCACAGGGTTCTCTGGAAACACCATATATTTT
TRBD2	few	TRBJ2-2	TRBV11-3	CASSSGLAGAGTGELFF	TGTGCCAGCAGCTCAGGACTAGCGGGCGCGGGCACCGGGGAGCTGTTTTTT
TRBD2	-	TRBJ2-3	TRBV7-2	CASSLISGVAGSTDTQYF	TGTGCCAGCAGCTTAATTTCCGGGGTAGCGGGGAGCACAGATACGCAGTATTTT
-	-	TRBJ2-5	TRBV6-1	CASNWAGSPQETQYF	TGTGCCAGCAATTGGGCGGGCTCACCCCAAGAGACCCAGTACTTC
-	once	TRBJ2-6	TRBV28	CASGSGGSGANVLTF	TGTGCCAGCGGATCCGGGGGCTCTGGGGCCAACGTCCTGACTTTC
TRBD1	-	TRBJ2-1	TRBV2	CASMLDRVDNEQFF	TGTGCCAGCATGCTGGACAGGGTCGACAATGAGCAGTTCTTC
-	-	TRBJ2-5	TRBV6-5	CASRHNQETQYF	TGTGCCAGCCGACACAACCAAGAGACCCAGTACTTC
-	-	TRBJ2-4	TRBV6-5	CASRRSGQNIQYF	TGTGCCAGCAGGCGGAGCGGCCAAAACATTCAGTACTTC
-	once	TRBJ2-5	TRBV7-9	CASSLESAQYF	TGTGCCAGCAGCTTAGAATCAGCCCAGTACTTC
TRBD2	-	TRBJ2-4	TRBV6-1	CASSEGGGNIQYF	TGTGCCAGCAGTGAAGGCGGGGGAAACATTCAGTACTTC
-	-	TRBJ2-1	TRBV6-5	CASRRSGTRYNEQFF	TGTGCCAGCCGGAGAAGCGGGACAAGGTACAATGAGCAGTTCTTC
-	-	TRBJ1-3	TRBV18	CASSPETALIGNTIYF	TGTGCCAGCTCACCTGAAACTGCTCTAATCGGAAACACCATATATTTT
-	-	TRBJ1-3	TRBV6-1	CASSEGPVAGNTIYF	TGTGCCAGCAGTGAGGGGCCGGTAGCTGGAAACACCATATATTTT
-	-	TRBJ1-2	TRBV11-2	CASRRTGNRGYTF	TGTGCCAGCAGGAGAACAGGGAACCGCGGCTACACCTTC
TRBD2	-	TRBJ2-7	TRBV9	CASSVSGGGTYEQYF	TGTGCCAGCAGCGTATCTGGCGGGGGAACATACGAGCAGTACTTC
-	-	TRBJ2-1	TRBV7-9	CASSLDAAYNEQFF	TGTGCCAGCAGCTTAGATGCGGCGTACAATGAGCAGTTCTTC
-	-	TRBJ1-1	TRBV19	CASSTSGGAFVTEAFF	TGTGCCAGTAGTACCTCGGGGGGCGCATTTGTGACTGAAGCTTTCTTT
-	-	TRBJ1-2	TRBV6-5	CASSYSGVYPHYGYTF	TGTGCCAGCAGTTACTCAGGGGTTTATCCCCACTATGGCTACACCTTC
TRBD2	-	TRBJ2-1	TRBV6-5	CASTTSGRAHNEQFF	TGTGCCAGCACCACTAGCGGGAGGGCCCACAATGAGCAGTTCTTC
-	-	TRBJ2-7	TRBV11-2	CASSLVGSYEQYF	TGTGCCAGCAGCTTAGTCGGGAGTTACGAGCAGTACTTC
-	-	TRBJ1-3	TRBV7-9	CASSLSGGSSGNTIYF	TGTGCCAGCAGCTTGTCCGGCGGCAGCTCTGGAAACACCATATATTTT
TRBD1	-	TRBJ2-3	TRBV18	CASSYWTGSTDTQYF	TGTGCCAGCTCGTACTGGACAGGTAGCACAGATACGCAGTATTTT